This T cell receptor beta chain was captured by sequencing in a study of post-analysis software for immune sequencing data. Study background: Relapsing-remitting, secondary progressive and progressive-relapsing courses of multiple sclerosis were included.

Incorporated into the TCR beta cDNA libraries were unique molecular identifiers, which served to reduce PCR and sequencing biases. MiXCR, run by TCRdb on the PCR reads, gives a single entry per CDR3 protein. The sample includes 800,000 to 950,000 distinct CDR3 sequences, about 53% seen only once; the top ten take over 4%. Findings of the study overall: Among a few TRBV segments more frequent in patients than controls were TRBV5-6, TRBV5-1 and TRBV20-1. Diversity measured as normalized Chao1 was significantly lower in multiple sclerosis patients than in controls.

As regards this clonotype: The antigen remains undetermined.

Trimming removed 3 bases at V and 5 bases at J, with 16 bases between. Germline assignment: CDR1 SGHTA and CDR2 FQGNSA. The CDR3 is made up of 15 amino acids. This receptor was obtained from a girl between 10 and 17 years old with multiple sclerosis. Material: blood. The genes are TRBV7-2 and TRBJ2-5; maybe TRBD2 (6 bases). CDR3 in amino acids: CASSFTARREETQYF. The CDR3 nucleotides read TGTGCCAGCAGCTTTACGGCGAGACGGGAGGAGACCCAGTACTTC.